A single sample is the source of the 10 T cell receptor beta chains below, sequenced in a study of a mutant IDH1 vaccine in newly diagnosed glioma. TCRdb's copy holds only in-frame clones and misses some; the assay was immunoSEQ multiplex PCR. Here the sample spans roughly 99,000 clones, about 90% being singletons. Time point specified: baseline, week 1 (first vaccination visit). Stated treatment: pre-vaccination baseline after standard-of-care therapy. The sample consisted of PBMCs, taken from a glioma patient treated with radiotherapy, temozolomide or both. These receptors originate from a woman aged 50 to 60 with glioma.

This rearrangement joins TRBV6-1 to TRBJ1-6; D is perhaps TRBD1 (5 bases). This CDR3 contains 14 residues. Germline values: CDR1 MNHNS, CDR2 SASEGT. Deletions cut 5 bases from V and 6 bases from J, with 11 bases between. CDR3: CASSIQGRNSPLHF. CDR3 in DNA: TGTGCCAGCAGTATTCAGGGTCGTAATTCACCCCTCCACTTT.

V gene TRBV29-1 combines with J gene TRBJ2-7; 8 positions agree with TRBD2. After removal of 4 bases from V and 3 bases from J, the junction contained 8 bases not matched to a gene. Germline V CDR1 and CDR2: SQVTM, ANQGSEA. This CDR3 contains 14 residues. The chain's CDR3 is CSVVVAGRHYEQYF. As DNA, the CDR3 is TGCAGCGTTGTTGTAGCGGGACGCCACTACGAGCAGTACTTC.

The chain joins TRBV28 to TRBJ1-5, with 7 bases lining up with TRBD1. Germline assignment: CDR1 MDHEN and CDR2 SYDVKM. This CDR3 has 15 residues. The junction had 11 bases not matched to a gene; V was cut back by 3 bases and J by 9 bases. CDR3 residues: CASSFGTVGMGPQHF. The CDR3 nucleotides are TGTGCCAGCAGTTTCGGGACAGTGGGGATGGGGCCCCAGCATTTT.

This clone was seen once. This CDR3 reads CASRKVAESSYEQYF. The CDR3 DNA is TGTGCCAGCAGGAAAGTAGCGGAGTCCTCCTACGAGCAGTACTTC. The chain uses TRBV2 and TRBJ2-7, with D possibly being TRBD2 (6 bases). From germline, CDR1 is SNHLY and CDR2 FYNNEI. V shed 6 bases and J shed 0 bases, with 15 bases lying between them. This CDR3 has 15 amino acids. The full variable domain, in which reference TRBV2 and TRBJ2-7 provide the parts outside the CDR3, is EPEVTQTPSHQVTQMGQEVILRCVPISNHLYFYWYRQILGQKVEFLVSFYNNEISEKSEIFDDQFSVERPDGSNFTLKIRSTKLEDSAMYFCASRKVAESSYEQYFGPGTRLTVT.

The CDR3 nucleotides are TGTGCCAGCAGCGCACCGGGAGTAGCGATCCACGAGCAGTACTTC. Translating gives CASSAPGVAIHEQYF. The chain recombines TRBV7-9 with TRBJ2-7; D may be TRBD2 (6 bases). The CDR3 totals 15 residues. V was shortened by 5 bases and J by 5 bases, with 19 bases between the two germline ends. Germline-derived CDR1 and CDR2 are SEHNR and FQNEAQ (reference sequence).

In this sample, this clone turned up once. The J gene is TRBJ1-3, the V gene TRBV28, with 7 bases fitting TRBD1. The germline CDR1 and CDR2 sequences are MDHEN and SYDVKM. Trimming cost V 5 bases and J 0 bases; bases outside gene matches: 7. The CDR3 length is 16 residues. The CDR3 spells CASSPLDRHSGNTIYF. Written as DNA, the CDR3 is TGTGCCAGCAGTCCTCTGGACAGGCACTCTGGAAACACCATATATTTT.

CDR3 residues: CASSSGGVQRDSYNEQFF. CDR3 in DNA: TGTGCCAGCAGCTCCGGGGGAGTCCAGAGGGACTCCTACAATGAGCAGTTCTTC. This chain links TRBV7-2 with TRBJ2-1; D might be TRBD2 (6 bases). Germline V CDR1 and CDR2: SGHTA, FQGNSA. With 4 bases removed from V and 0 bases from J, the gap between germline ends came to 19 bases. The CDR3 contains 18 residues.

The chain has TRBV28 and TRBJ1-5, with D possibly being TRBD1 (5 bases). Germline V CDR1 and CDR2: MDHEN, SYDVKM. The CDR3 spans 15 residues. The V gene lost 5 bases and the J gene lost 7 bases, with 18 bases spanning the gap. Written as DNA, the CDR3 is TGTGCCAGCAGTCCGCAGCGGTTAAGGGGCCAGCCCCAGCATTTT. It translates to CASSPQRLRGQPQHF.

This clone showed up just once. This sequence joins TRBV7-3 and TRBJ2-3; the D gene is possibly TRBD1 (5 bases). CDR1 and CDR2 (germline): SGHTA, FQGTGA. The length of the CDR3 is 13 residues. V was trimmed by 5 bases and J by 2 bases, leaving 8 bases between them. The CDR3 region has the DNA TGTGCCAGCAGCGAACAGGCCACAGATACGCAGTATTTT. Amino acids: CASSEQATDTQYF.

The CDR3 nucleotides read TGCAGCGTGGAGACAGGGGCCGAGCAGTTCTTC. The encoded protein is CSVETGAEQFF. V gene TRBV29-1 combines with J gene TRBJ2-1; 8 positions match TRBD1. Germline V gives CDR1 SQVTM, CDR2 ANQGSEA. The CDR3 consists of 11 residues. The ends lost 6 bases at V and 10 bases at J; junction bases unmatched: 5.